Listed here are 20 T cell receptor beta chains from one sample, sequenced in a study of T-cell reconstitution after alpha-beta-depleted transplantation in children (dated by TCRdb to between 2015 and 2016). The treatment or condition label here, explained by the study, means: allogeneic hematopoietic cell transplantation with graft depleted of TCRalphabeta T cells and CD19 B cells. The receptor library was made with PCR. The data were produced on an Illumina HiSeq 2500. TCR libraries were prepared with molecular barcoding, using unique molecular identifiers to normalize TCRbeta repertoire quantification. TCRdb handled the public reads itself, with Q25 trimming in fastp and clone calling in MiXCR, and kept productive beta chains. CDR3 protein duplicates are merged, each entry listing the most common genes and DNA. This sample gives fewer than 550,000 distinct CDR3 sequences in total; about 10% of them show up just once. The top ten clonotypes cover about 2% of the sample.

The starting material was PBMCs, obtained before TCRalphabeta/CD19-depleted stem cell transplant. The receptors originated from a child between 2 and 9 years old with inherited bone marrow failure, due to receive a stem cell transplant.

In its sample, this clonotype was seen many times. This chain uses TRBV9 with TRBJ2-7; 15 bases agree with TRBD2. The germline V gene encodes CDR1 SGDLS and CDR2 YYNGEE. CDR3 length: 17 amino acids. V was pared by 4 bases and J by 6 bases, with 11 bases of the junction left unmatched. CDR3 residues: CASSPGLAGGSSLEQYF. For the CDR3, the DNA is TGTGCCAGCAGCCCTGGACTAGCGGGAGGGTCCTCCCTCGAGCAGTACTTC.

This clonotype was picked up many times. This chain joins TRBV10-3 and TRBJ2-5; the D is unclear. Between the trimmed V and J ends, which lost 3 bases and 0 bases, there was a span of 5 bases. Germline values: CDR1 ENHRY, CDR2 SYGVKD. This CDR3 comprises 13 residues. The CDR3 protein is CAISDGYQETQYF. The CDR3 nucleotides read TGTGCCATCAGTGACGGGTACCAAGAGACCCAGTACTTC.

This clonotype has ten or more counts. The V and J genes are TRBV7-6 and TRBJ1-1; D may be TRBD1 (6 bases). CDR3 length: 13 residues. Trimming pared 5 bases from V and 4 bases from J, leaving 11 bases between. CDR1 is SGHVS, CDR2 FNYEAQ, per germline. CDR3 coding DNA: TGTGCCAGCAGCGCCACAGGGATCACTGAAGCTTTCTTT. It yields the protein CASSATGITEAFF.

This clonotype was seen at least ten times. The rearrangement uses TRBV5-1 and TRBJ2-7; D call uncertain. The V gene lost 0 bases and the J gene lost 0 bases, with 13 bases spanning the gap. CDR1 and CDR2 from the germline V gene are SGHRS and YFSETQ. The CDR3 is 16 residues long. The CDR3, as DNA: TGCGCCAGCAGCTTGGCCTACACCGCCTACTCCTACGAGCAGTACTTC. Translating it yields CASSLAYTAYSYEQYF.

This clonotype was counted at least ten times. This sequence joins TRBV6-5 and TRBJ1-5, with 7 positions matching TRBD1. With V trimmed by 5 bases and J by 3 bases, 4 bases remained unmatched. CDR1 and CDR2 from the germline V gene are MNHEY and SVGAGI. This CDR3 has 14 residues. The CDR3 DNA sequence: TGTGCCAGCAGTAACAGGGGATCCAATCAGCCCCAGCATTTT. This encodes CASSNRGSNQPQHF.

This clonotype was seen at least ten times. V is TRBV6-5 and J is TRBJ2-7; D is undetermined. The CDR3 runs 11 residues. The V end lost 8 bases, the J end lost 3 bases, and 8 bases lay between the germline ends. Germline V gives CDR1 MNHEY, CDR2 SVGAGI. The CDR3 reads CASHYGYEQYF. The CDR3 nucleotides read TGTGCCAGCCATTACGGCTACGAGCAGTACTTC.

This clonotype was observed at least ten times. J is TRBJ2-1 and V is TRBV5-1; D remains unclear. The CDR3 runs 15 residues. Germline lookup yields CDR1 SGHRS and CDR2 YFSETQ. The ends were cut back, 0 bases at V and 1 base at J, with 8 bases in the middle. In nucleotides, the CDR3 is TGCGCCAGCAGCTTGGTCTTTAGTTCCTACAATGAGCAGTTCTTC. It yields the protein CASSLVFSSYNEQFF.

This clonotype has a count of ten or more. The rearrangement joins TRBV10-3 to TRBJ2-1; the match to TRBD1 covers 9 bases. V was clipped by 0 bases and J by 15 bases; unmatched bases: 6. Germline CDR1 reads ENHRY; CDR2 reads SYGVKD. This CDR3 comprises 13 residues. The CDR3 nucleotides are TGTGCCATCAGTGAGTCCACAGGGGGCGCGGGGTTCTTC. This sequence encodes CAISESTGGAGFF.

The chain carries TRBV2 and TRBJ2-1, with D possibly matching TRBD2 (6 bases). V was pared by 2 bases and J by 1 base, with 9 bases between. The CDR3 length is 15 residues. The germline V gene has CDR1 SNHLY and CDR2 FYNNEI. The CDR3 loop is CASSELGGSYNEQFF. The CDR3 nucleotides are TGTGCCAGCAGTGAATTGGGGGGATCCTACAATGAGCAGTTCTTC.

CDR3 in DNA: TGTGCCAGCAGCTTACCCCGACAAAGGGGAAGGGATTACTATGGCTACACCTTC. Its protein product is CASSLPRQRGRDYYGYTF. The V gene is TRBV7-9, the J gene TRBJ1-2, with D perhaps TRBD1 (5 bases). This CDR3 has 18 amino acids. Germline lookup yields CDR1 SEHNR and CDR2 FQNEAQ (reference sequence). V lost 2 bases, J lost 3 bases, and 22 bases lay in between.

The chain links TRBV12-3 or TRBV12-4 to TRBJ2-5; D possibly corresponds to TRBD2 (6 bases). The V and J ends lost 1 base and 4 bases respectively, with 13 bases between them. The length of the CDR3 is 15 residues. Written as DNA, the CDR3 is TGTGCCAGCAGTTTAGGTGGGAGGATTACAGAGACCCAGTACTTC. Translated, it gives CASSLGGRITETQYF.

This clonotype has a count of ten or more. CDR3 nucleotides: TGCGCCAGCAGTGAGTCGACCCCACGCAACGAGCAGTACTTC. This gives the protein CASSESTPRNEQYF. This chain uses TRBV10-2 with TRBJ2-7; unclear D gene. Trimming removed 0 bases from V and 5 bases from J, with 11 bases in between. The germline CDR1 and CDR2 sequences are WSHSY and SAAADI. The CDR3 spans 14 residues.

In its sample, this clonotype was seen a few times. A read error may account for a junction end that differs from germline. J is TRBJ2-5 and V is TRBV7-2, with D possibly called TRBD1 or TRBD2 (5 bases each). Germline loops: CDR1 SGHTA, CDR2 FQGNSA. The CDR3 covers 12 residues. CDR3 bases: TGTGCCAGCAGCTCCCACCGGGACGCTGGGAACTTC. It translates to CASSSHRDAGNF.

Remarks on this clonotype: With a much larger clone just one base away, this may be a read error. V usage is TRBV28 and J usage is TRBJ2-3, with TRBD2 as a possible D gene (6 bases). In germline, CDR1 is MDHEN, CDR2 SYDVKM. The CDR3 totals 14 residues. The CDR3 here is CSSSSLWTTDTQYF. The DNA for the CDR3 is TGTTCCAGCAGCTCCCTATGGACTACGGATACGCAGTATTTT.

This clonotype was recorded at least ten times. The chain joins TRBV5-5 to TRBJ1-1, with D uncertain. This CDR3 contains 15 residues. Trimming left V 0 bases short and J 0 bases short, with 9 bases between. Germline assignment: CDR1 SGHKS and CDR2 YYEKEE (reference sequence). The CDR3 sequence is CASSLVQAMNTEAFF. The DNA for the CDR3 is TGTGCCAGCAGCTTGGTCCAGGCCATGAACACTGAAGCTTTCTTT.

This clonotype was seen ten or more times. The V and J genes are TRBV12-3 or TRBV12-4 and TRBJ2-3; D gene unclear. The V gene lost 5 bases and the J gene lost 4 bases, with 7 bases spanning the gap. This CDR3 region has 12 residues. The CDR3 here is CASSPVSDTQYF. The CDR3 DNA reads as TGTGCCAGCAGTCCCGTGTCAGATACGCAGTATTTT.

This clonotype has ten or more counts. The chain links TRBV7-2 to TRBJ2-1; D is perhaps TRBD2 (5 bases). Deletions cut 1 base from V and 2 bases from J, with 12 bases between. Germline V gives CDR1 SGHTA, CDR2 FQGNSA. The CDR3 is made up of 16 amino acids. The chain's CDR3 is CASSLVGESPYNEQFF. CDR3 sequence (DNA): TGTGCCAGCAGCTTAGTCGGGGAGAGTCCCTACAATGAGCAGTTCTTC.

The table lists this clonotype with many counts. The rearrangement links TRBV6-5 to TRBJ2-7, with 11 bases fitting TRBD2. Germline CDR1 MNHEY, CDR2 SVGAGI. The CDR3 sequence is 17 residues long. Losses at the gene ends were 0 bases for V and 4 bases for J; bases not matched to a gene: 8. The CDR3 region has the DNA TGTGCCAGCAGTTACTCCATTAGCGGGAGGGCCAGGTACGAGCAGTACTTC. Translating gives CASSYSISGRARYEQYF.

This clonotype was recorded at least ten times. J is TRBJ2-3 and V is TRBV4-3; D possibly corresponds to TRBD1 (5 bases). V was cut by 0 bases and J by 0 bases, with 13 bases left in between. Germline V gives CDR1 LGHNA, CDR2 YSLEER. The CDR3 is 17 amino acids. CDR3 nucleotides: TGCGCCAGCAGCCAAGACGGACATCCAGCCAGCACAGATACGCAGTATTTT. It codes for CASSQDGHPASTDTQYF.

This clonotype has a count of ten or more. The genes are TRBV6-2 or TRBV6-3 and TRBJ2-1; a possible D gene is TRBD1 (6 bases). The CDR3 totals 15 residues. Germline V gene data show CDR1 as MNHEY and CDR2 as SVGEGT. Trimming pared 2 bases from V and 11 bases from J, leaving 19 bases between. This chain's CDR3 is CASSYPNLIRGKQFF. The CDR3 DNA follows: TGTGCCAGCAGTTACCCTAACCTCATTAGGGGGAAGCAGTTCTTC.